This T cell receptor (beta chain) stems from a study of low-dose radiotherapy and immunotherapy resistance in tumors. Germline V lookup: CDR1 DFQATT, CDR2 SNEGSKA (reference sequence). The ends were cut back, 3 bases at V and 0 bases at J, with 9 bases in the middle. The CDR3 sequence is 14 residues long. Alpha and beta chains were covered, as first-strand cDNA relied on TRAV- and TRBV-specific primers. TCRs were amplified for around 20 PCR cycles with a constant-region primer and V-primer adapter. A single record per CDR3 protein comes from TCRdb applying MiXCR to the reads. Of over 14,000 distinct CDR3 sequences listed, under 55% were seen once; the top ten hold 3.7%.

This chain links TRBV20-1 with TRBJ1-3; no clear D. This TCR was sampled from a human donor with advanced metastatic prostate, ovarian, gallbladder or colorectal cancer (not recorded which). This table probably holds off-target reads from a library built for another chain. The CDR3 nucleotides are TGCAGTGCTAGTGTTGAGAGCTCTGGAAACACCATATATTTT. Protein sequence: CSASVESSGNTIYF.